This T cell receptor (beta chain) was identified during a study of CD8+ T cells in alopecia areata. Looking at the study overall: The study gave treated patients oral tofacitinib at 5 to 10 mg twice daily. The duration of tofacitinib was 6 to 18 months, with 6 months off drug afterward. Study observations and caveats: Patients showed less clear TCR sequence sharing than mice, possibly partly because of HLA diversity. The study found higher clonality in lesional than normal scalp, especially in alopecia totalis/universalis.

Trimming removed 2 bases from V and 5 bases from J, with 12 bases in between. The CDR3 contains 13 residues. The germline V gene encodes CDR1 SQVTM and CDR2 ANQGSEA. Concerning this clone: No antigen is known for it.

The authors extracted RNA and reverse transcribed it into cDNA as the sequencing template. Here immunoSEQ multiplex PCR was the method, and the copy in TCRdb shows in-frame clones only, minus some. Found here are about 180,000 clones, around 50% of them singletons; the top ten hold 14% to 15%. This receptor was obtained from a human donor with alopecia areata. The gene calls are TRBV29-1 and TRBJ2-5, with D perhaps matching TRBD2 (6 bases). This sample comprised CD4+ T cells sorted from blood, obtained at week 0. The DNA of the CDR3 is TGCAGCGTTGAAAGCGGGCGGTTCGAGACCCAGTACTTC. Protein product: CSVESGRFETQYF.